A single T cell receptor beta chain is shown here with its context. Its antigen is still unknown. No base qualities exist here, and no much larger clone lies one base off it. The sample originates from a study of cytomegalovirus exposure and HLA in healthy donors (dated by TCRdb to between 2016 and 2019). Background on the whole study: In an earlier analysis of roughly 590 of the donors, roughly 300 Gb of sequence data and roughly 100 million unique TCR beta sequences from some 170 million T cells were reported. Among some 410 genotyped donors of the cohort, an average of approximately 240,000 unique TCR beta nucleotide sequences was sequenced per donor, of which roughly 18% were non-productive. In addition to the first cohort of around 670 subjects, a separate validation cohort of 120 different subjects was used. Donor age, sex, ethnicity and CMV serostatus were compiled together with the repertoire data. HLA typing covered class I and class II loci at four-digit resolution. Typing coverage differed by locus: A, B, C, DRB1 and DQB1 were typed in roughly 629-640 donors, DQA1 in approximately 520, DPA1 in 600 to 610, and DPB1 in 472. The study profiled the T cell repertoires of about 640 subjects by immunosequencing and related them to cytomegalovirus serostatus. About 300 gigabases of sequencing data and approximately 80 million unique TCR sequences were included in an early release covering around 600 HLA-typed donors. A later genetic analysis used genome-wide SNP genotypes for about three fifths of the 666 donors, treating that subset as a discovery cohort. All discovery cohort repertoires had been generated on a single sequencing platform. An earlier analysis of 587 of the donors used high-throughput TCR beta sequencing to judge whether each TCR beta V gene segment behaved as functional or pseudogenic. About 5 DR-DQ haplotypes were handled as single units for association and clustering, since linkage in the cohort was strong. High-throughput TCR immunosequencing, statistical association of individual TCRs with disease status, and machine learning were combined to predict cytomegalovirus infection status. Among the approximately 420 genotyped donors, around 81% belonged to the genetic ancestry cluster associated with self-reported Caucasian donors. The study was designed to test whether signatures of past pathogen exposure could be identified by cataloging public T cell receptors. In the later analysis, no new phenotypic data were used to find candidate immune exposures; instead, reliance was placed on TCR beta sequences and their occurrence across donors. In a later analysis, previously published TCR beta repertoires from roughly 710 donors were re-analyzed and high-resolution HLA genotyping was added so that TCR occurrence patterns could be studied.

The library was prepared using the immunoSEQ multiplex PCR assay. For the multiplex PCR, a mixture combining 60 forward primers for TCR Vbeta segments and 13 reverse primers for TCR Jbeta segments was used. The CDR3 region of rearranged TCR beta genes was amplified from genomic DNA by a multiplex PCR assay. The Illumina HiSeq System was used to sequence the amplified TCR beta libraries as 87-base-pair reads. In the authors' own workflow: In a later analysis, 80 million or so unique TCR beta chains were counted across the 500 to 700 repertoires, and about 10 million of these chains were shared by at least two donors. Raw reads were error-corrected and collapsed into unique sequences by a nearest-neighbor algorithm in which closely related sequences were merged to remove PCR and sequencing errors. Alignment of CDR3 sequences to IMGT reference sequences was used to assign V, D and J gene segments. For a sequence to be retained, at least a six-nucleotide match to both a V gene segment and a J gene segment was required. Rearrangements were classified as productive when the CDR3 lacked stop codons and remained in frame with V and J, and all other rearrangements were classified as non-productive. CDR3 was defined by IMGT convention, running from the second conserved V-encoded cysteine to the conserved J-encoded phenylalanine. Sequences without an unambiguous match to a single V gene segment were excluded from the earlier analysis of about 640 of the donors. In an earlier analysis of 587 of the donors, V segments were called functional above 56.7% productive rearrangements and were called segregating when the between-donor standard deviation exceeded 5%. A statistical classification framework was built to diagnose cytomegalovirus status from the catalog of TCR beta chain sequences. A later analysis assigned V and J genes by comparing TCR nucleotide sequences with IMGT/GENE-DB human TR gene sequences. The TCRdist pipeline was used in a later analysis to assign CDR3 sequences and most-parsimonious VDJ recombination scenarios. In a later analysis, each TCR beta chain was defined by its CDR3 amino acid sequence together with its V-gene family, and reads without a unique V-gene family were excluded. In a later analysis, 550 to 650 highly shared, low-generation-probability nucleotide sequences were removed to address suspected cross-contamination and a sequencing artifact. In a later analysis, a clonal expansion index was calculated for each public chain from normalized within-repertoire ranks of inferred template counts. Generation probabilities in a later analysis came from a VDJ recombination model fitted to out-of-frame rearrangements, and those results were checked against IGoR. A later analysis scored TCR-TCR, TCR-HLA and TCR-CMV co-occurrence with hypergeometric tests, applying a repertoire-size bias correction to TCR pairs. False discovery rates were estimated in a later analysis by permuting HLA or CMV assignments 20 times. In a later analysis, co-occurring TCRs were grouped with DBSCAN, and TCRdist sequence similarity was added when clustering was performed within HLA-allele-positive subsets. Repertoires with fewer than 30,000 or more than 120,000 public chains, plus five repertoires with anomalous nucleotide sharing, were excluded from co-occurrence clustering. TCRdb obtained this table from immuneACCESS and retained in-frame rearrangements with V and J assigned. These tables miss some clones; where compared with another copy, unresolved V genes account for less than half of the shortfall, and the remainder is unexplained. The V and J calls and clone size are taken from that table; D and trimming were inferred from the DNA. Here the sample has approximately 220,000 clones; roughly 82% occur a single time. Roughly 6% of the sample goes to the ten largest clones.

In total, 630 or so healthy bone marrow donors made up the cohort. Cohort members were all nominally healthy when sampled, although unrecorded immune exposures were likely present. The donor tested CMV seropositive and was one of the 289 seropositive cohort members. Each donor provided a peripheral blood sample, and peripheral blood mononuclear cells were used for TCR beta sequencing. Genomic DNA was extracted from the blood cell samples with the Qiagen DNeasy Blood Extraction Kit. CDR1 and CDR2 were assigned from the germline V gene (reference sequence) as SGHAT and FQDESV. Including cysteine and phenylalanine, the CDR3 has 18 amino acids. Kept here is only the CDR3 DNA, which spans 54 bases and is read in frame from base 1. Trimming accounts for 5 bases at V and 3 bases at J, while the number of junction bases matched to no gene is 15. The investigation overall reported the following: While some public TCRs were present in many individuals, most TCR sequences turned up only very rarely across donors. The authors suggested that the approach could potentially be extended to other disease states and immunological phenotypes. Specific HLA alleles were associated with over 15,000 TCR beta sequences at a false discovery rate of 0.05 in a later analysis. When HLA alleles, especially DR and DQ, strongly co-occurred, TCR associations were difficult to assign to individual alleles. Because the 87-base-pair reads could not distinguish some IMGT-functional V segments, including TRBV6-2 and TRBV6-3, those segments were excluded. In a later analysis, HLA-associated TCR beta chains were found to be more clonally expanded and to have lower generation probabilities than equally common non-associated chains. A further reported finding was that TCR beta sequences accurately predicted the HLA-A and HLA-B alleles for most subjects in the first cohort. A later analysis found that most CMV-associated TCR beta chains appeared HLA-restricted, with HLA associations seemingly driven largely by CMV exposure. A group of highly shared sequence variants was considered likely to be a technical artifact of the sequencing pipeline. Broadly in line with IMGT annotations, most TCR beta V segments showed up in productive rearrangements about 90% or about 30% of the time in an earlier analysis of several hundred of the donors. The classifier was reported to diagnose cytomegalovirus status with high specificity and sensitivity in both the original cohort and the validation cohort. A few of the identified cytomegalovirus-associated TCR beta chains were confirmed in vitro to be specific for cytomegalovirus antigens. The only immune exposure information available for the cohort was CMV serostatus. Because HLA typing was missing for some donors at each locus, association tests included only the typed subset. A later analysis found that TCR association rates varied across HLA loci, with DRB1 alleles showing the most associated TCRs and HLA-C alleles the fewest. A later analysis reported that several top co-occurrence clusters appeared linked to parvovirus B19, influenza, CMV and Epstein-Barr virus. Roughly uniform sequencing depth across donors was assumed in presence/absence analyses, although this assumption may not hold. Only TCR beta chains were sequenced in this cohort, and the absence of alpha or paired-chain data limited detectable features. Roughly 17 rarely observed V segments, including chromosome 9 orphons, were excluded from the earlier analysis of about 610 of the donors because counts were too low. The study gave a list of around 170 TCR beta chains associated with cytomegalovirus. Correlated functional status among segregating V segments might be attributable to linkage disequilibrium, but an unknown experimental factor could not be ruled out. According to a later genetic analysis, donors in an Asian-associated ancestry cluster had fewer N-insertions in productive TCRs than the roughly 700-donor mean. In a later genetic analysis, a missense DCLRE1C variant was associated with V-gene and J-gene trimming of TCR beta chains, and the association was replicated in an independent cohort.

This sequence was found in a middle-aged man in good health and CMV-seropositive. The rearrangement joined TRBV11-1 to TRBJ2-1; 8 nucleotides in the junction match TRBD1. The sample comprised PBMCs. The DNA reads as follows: TGTGCCAGCAGCCCCCGGACAGGGTCATCTATCTTCTACAATGAGCAGTTCTTC. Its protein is CASSPRTGSSIFYNEQFF.